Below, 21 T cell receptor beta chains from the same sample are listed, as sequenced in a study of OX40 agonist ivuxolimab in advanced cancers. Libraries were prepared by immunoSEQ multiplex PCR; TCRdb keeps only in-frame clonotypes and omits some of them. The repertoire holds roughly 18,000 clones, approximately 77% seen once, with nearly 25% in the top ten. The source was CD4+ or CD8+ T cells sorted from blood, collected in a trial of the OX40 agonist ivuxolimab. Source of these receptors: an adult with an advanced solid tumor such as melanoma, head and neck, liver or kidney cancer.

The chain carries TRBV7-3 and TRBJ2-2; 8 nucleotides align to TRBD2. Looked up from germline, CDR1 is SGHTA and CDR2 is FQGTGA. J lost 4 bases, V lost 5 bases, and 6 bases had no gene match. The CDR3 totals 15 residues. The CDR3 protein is CASSPGLEVTGELFF. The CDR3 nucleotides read TGTGCCAGCAGCCCGGGACTAGAGGTCACCGGGGAGCTGTTTTTT. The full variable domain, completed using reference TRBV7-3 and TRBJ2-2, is GAGVSQTPSNKVTEKGKYVELRCDPISGHTALYWYRQSLGQGPEFLIYFQGTGAADDSGLPNDRFFAVRPEGSVSTLKIQRTERGDSAVYLCASSPGLEVTGELFFGEGSRLTVL.

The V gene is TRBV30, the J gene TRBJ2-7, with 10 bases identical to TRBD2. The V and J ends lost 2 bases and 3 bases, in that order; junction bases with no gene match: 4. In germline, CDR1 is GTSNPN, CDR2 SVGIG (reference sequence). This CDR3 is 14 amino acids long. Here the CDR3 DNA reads TGTGCCTGGAGTAGGGCTAGCGGGGGCTACGAGCAGTACTTC. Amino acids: CAWSRASGGYEQYF. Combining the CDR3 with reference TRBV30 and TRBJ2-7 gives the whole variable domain SQTIHQWPATLVQPVGSPLSLECTVEGTSNPNLYWYRQAAGRGLQLLFYSVGIGQISSEVPQNLSASRPQDRQFILSSKKLLLSDSGFYLCAWSRASGGYEQYFGPGTRLTVT.

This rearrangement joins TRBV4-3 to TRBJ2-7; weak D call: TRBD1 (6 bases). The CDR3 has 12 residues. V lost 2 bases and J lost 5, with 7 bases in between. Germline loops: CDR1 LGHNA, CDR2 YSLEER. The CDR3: CASSQTGNEQYF. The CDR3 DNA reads TGCGCCAGCAGCCAAACAGGGAACGAGCAGTACTTC.

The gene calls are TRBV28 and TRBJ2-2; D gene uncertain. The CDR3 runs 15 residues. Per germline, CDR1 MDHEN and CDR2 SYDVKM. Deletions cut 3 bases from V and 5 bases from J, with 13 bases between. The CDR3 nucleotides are TGTGCCAGCAGTTTGGTAAGGGTACGAACCGGGGAGCTGTTTTTT. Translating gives CASSLVRVRTGELFF.

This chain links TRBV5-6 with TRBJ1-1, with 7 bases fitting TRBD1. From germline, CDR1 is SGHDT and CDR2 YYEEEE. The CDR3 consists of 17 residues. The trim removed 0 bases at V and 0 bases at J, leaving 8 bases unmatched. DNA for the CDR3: TGTGCCAGCAGCTTGGTAGGACAGGTGATAATGAACACTGAAGCTTTCTTT. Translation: CASSLVGQVIMNTEAFF.

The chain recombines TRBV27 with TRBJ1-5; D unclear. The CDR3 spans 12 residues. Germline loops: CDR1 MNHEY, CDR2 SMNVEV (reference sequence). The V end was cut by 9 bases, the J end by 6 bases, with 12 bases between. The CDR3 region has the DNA TGTGCCAGGACCATTGAGGGTCAGCCCCAGCATTTT. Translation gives CARTIEGQPQHF.

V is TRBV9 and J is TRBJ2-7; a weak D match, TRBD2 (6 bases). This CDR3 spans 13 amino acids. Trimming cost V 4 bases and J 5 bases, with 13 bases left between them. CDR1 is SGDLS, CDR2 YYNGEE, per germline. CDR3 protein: CASSPRLGDEQYF. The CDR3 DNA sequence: TGTGCCAGCAGCCCTCGACTAGGGGACGAGCAGTACTTC.

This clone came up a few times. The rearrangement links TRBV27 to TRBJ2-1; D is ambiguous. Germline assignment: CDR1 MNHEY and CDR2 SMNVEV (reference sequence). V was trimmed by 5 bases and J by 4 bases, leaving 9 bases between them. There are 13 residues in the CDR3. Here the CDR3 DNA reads TGTGCCAGCAGTCCACGGTTTTACAATGAGCAGTTCTTC. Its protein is CASSPRFYNEQFF.

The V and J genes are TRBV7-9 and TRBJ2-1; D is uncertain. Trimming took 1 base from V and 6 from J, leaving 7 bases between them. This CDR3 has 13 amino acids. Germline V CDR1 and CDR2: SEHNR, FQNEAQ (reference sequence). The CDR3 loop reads CASSLGLTNEQFF. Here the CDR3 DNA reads TGTGCCAGCAGCTTAGGTCTGACCAATGAGCAGTTCTTC.

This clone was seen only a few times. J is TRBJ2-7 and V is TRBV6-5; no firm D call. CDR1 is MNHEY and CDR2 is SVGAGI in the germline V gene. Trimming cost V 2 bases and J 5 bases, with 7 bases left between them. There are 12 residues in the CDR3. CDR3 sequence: CASSYGDNEQYF. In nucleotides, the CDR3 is TGTGCCAGCAGTTACGGAGACAACGAGCAGTACTTC.

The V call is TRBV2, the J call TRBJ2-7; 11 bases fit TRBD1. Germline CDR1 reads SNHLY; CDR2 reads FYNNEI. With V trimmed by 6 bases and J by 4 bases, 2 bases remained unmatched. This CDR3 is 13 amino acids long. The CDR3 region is CASRGQGAYEQYF. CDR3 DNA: TGTGCCAGCAGAGGACAGGGGGCTTACGAGCAGTACTTC.

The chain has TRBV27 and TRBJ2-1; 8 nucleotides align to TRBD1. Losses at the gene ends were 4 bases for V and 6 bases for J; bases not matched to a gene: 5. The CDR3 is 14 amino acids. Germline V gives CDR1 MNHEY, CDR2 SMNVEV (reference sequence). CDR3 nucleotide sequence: TGTGCCAGCAGTTCCGGAACAGGGGGCAATGAGCAGTTCTTC. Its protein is CASSSGTGGNEQFF.

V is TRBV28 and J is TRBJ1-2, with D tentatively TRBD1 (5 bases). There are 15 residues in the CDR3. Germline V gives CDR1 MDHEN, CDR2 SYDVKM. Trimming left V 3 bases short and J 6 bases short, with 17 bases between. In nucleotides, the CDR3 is TGTGCCAGCAGTTTGTGGGGCGCCCAGAACGATGGCTACACCTTC. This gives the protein CASSLWGAQNDGYTF.

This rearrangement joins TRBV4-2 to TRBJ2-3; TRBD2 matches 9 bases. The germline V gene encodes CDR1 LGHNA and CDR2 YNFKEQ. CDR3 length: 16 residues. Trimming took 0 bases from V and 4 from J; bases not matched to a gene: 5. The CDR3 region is CASSQDGGGGADTQYF. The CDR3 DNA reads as TGTGCCAGCAGCCAAGATGGGGGCGGGGGGGCAGATACGCAGTATTTT.

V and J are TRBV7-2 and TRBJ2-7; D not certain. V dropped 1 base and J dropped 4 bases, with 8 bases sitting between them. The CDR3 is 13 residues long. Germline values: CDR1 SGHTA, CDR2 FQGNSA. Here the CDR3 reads CASSLELEYEQYF. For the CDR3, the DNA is TGTGCCAGCAGCTTAGAGCTAGAATACGAGCAGTACTTC.

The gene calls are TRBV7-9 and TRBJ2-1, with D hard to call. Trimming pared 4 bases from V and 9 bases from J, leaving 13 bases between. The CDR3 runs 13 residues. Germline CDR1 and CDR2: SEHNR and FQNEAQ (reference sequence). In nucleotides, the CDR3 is TGTGCCAGCAGCTCCCGGGTGGAGCCTGAGCAGTTCTTC. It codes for CASSSRVEPEQFF.

As DNA, the CDR3 is TGTGCCAGCAGCGTAGGAGGGGGGGCGCGCGAGCAGTACTTC. Protein sequence: CASSVGGGAREQYF. The V call is TRBV9, the J call TRBJ2-7; D perhaps matches TRBD2 (7 bases). Trimming cost V 0 bases and J 6 bases, with 13 bases left between them. This CDR3 is built from 14 residues. Germline loops: CDR1 SGDLS, CDR2 YYNGEE.

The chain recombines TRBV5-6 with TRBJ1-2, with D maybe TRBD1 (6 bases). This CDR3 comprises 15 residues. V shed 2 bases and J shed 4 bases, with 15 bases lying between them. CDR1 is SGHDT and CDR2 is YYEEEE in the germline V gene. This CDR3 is CASSLEQGLLYGYTF. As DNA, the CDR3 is TGTGCCAGCAGCTTAGAACAGGGACTTCTCTATGGCTACACCTTC.

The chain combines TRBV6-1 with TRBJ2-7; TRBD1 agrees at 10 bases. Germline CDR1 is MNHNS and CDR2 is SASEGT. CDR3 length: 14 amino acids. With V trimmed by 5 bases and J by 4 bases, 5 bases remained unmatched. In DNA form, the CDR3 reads TGTGCCAGCAGTCCGCGGACAGGGGGATACGAGCAGTACTTC. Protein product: CASSPRTGGYEQYF.

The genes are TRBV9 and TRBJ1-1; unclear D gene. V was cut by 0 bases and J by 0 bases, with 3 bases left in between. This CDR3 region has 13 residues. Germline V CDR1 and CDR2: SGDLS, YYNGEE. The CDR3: CASSVELNTEAFF. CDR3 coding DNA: TGTGCCAGCAGCGTAGAGCTGAACACTGAAGCTTTCTTT. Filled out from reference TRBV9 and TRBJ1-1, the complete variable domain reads DSGVTQTPKHLITATGQRVTLRCSPRSGDLSVYWYQQSLDQGLQFLIQYYNGEERAKGNILERFSAQQFPDLHSELNLSSLELGDSALYFCASSVELNTEAFFGQGTRLTVV.

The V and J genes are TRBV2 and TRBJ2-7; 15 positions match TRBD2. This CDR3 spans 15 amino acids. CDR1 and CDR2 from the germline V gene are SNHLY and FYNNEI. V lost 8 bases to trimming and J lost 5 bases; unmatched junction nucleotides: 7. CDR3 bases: TGTGCCAGCCGAAATGGACTAGCGGGGGGGAACGAGCAGTACTTC. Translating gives CASRNGLAGGNEQYF.